This T cell receptor beta chain was documented in a study of OX40 agonist ivuxolimab in advanced cancers. About the study: Every 2 weeks, ivuxolimab was infused into the patients intravenously at between 0.01 and 10 mg/kg.

In its sample, this clone was seen a few times. The data were produced by immunoSEQ multiplex PCR, yet TCRdb's version contains in-frame clones alone and is incomplete. The sample lists some 98,000 clones; roughly nine tenths were seen once. Cycle 7 day 1, cycle 4 day 1, and baseline were the timepoints at which blood was sampled. The CDR3 is 15 amino acids. Deletions cut 1 base from V and 3 bases from J, with 13 bases between. Germline CDR1 and CDR2: SGHTA and FQGNSA. Sequenced material: CD4+ or CD8+ T cells sorted from blood, taken in a trial of the OX40 agonist ivuxolimab. The clonotype originates from an adult with an advanced solid tumor such as melanoma, head and neck, liver or kidney cancer. The V call is TRBV7-2, the J call TRBJ2-7; perhaps TRBD1 as D (7 bases). CDR3 nucleotide sequence: TGTGCCAGCAGCTTAGGACAGGGAGGTATCTACGAGCAGTACTTC. It specifies CASSLGQGGIYEQYF.